This TCR beta chain was documented in a study of blood T cell repertoires in COVID-19. Study at large: Samples representing acute and convalescent COVID-19 were sourced from the United States, Italy and Spain. PBMCs, B-cell-depleted T cells, or T cells provided the cDNA or gDNA that made up the material.

Original analysis: By means of reference gene primer amplification, nucleated cell counts were estimated. Some clones are missing from TCRdb's copy, which holds only in-frame ones; the method was immunoSEQ multiplex PCR. V and J calls and clone size are as listed in that table; D and trimming were resolved from the DNA. The sample has 240,000 or so clones, around four fifths seen once. Germline lookup yields CDR1 SQVTM and CDR2 ANQGSEA. This CDR3 has 15 residues. Trimming removed 4 bases at V and 6 bases at J, with 19 bases between. The TCR sequence derives from a woman aged 55 to 70 with active or convalescent COVID-19. The sequenced sample consisted of peripheral blood. V usage is TRBV29-1 and J usage is TRBJ2-1, with D possibly TRBD2 on 5 matching bases. CDR3 amino acids: CSVVRDLLTSNEQFF. CDR3 coding DNA: TGCAGCGTTGTAAGGGATCTACTCACTAGCAATGAGCAGTTCTTC.